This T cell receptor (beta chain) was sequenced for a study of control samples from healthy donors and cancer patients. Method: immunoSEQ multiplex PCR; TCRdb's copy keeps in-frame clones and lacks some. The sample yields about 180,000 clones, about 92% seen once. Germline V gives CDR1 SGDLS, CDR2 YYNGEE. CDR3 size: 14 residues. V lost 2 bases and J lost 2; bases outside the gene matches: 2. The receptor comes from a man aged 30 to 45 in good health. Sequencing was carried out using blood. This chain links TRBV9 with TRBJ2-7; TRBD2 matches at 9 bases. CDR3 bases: TGTGCCAGCAGCGTGGGCGGGGGGGCCTACGAGCAGTACTTC. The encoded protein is CASSVGGGAYEQYF.